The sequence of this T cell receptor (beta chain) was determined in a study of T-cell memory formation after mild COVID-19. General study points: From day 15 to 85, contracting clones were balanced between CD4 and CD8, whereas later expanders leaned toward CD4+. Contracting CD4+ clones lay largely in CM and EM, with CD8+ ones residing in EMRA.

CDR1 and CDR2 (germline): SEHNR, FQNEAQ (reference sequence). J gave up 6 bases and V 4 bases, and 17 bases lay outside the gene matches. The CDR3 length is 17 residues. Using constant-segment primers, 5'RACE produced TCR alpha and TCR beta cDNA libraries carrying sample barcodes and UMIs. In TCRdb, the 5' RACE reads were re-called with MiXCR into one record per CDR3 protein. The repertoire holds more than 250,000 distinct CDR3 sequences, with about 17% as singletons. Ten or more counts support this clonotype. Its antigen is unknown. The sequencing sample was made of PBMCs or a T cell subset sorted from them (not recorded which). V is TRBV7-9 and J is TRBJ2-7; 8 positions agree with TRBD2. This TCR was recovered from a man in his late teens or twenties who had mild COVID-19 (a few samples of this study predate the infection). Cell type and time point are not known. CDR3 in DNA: TGTGCCAGCAGCTCCCCCCCTGGCGGGGGGTTGATAAGCGAGCAGTACTTC. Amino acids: CASSSPPGGGLISEQYF.